This T cell receptor (beta chain) was identified in a study of T-cell reconstitution after alpha-beta-depleted transplantation in children. This clonotype occurred many times. Preparation of the TCRbeta library involved a method that used unique molecular identifiers. MiXCR was run by TCRdb on the PCR reads, yielding one entry per CDR3 protein. This sample has 44,000 or so distinct CDR3 sequences, with around 9% found just once. The source material was PBMCs, mostly from graft donor cells, sampled 60 days after TCRalphabeta/CD19-depleted stem cell transplant. The receptor's source is a male patient aged 2 to 10 who had a stem cell transplant for chronic granulomatous disease, so the T cells may come from the graft donor.

For the CDR3, the DNA is TGTGCCAGCAGCTTAGGGCTACTAGCGGGAGCCACCTGGCGGTTCTTC. This codes for CASSLGLLAGATWRFF. The chain combines TRBV7-8 with TRBJ2-1, with 11 bases identical to TRBD2. The germline V gene has CDR1 SGHVS and CDR2 FQNEAQ. V lost 1 base, J lost 15 bases, and 14 bases stayed unmatched. This CDR3 contains 16 residues.